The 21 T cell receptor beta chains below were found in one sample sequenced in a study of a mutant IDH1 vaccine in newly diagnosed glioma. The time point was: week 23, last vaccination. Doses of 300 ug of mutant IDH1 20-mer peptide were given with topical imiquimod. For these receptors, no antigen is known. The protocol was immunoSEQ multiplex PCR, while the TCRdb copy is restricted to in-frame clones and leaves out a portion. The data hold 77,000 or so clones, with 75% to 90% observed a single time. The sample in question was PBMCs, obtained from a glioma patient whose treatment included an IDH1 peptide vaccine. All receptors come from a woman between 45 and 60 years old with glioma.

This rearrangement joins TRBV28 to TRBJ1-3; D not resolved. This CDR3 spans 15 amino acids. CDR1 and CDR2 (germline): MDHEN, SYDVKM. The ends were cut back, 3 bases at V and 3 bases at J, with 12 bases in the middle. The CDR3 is CASSLADPGGNTIYF. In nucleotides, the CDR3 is TGTGCCAGCAGTTTGGCAGACCCGGGTGGAAACACCATATATTTT.

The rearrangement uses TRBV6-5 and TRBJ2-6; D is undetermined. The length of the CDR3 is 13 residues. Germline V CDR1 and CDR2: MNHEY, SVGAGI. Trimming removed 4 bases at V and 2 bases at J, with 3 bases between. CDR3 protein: CASSFAGANVLTF. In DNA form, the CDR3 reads TGTGCCAGCAGTTTCGCTGGGGCCAACGTCCTGACTTTC.

CDR3 residues: CASSSRTVISNYGYTF. CDR3 bases: TGTGCCAGCAGCTCCCGGACGGTAATCTCGAACTATGGCTACACCTTC. This chain joins TRBV7-4 and TRBJ1-2; no clear D gene. Trimming removed 4 bases from V and 2 bases from J, with 17 bases in between. The CDR3 loop spans 16 amino acids. Germline V gene data show CDR1 as SGHVT and CDR2 as SQSDAQ.

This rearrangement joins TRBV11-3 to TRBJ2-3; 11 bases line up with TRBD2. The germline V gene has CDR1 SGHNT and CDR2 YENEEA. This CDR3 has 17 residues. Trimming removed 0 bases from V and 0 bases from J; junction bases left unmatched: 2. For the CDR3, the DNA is TGTGCCAGCAGCTTAGAGGGACTAGCGGTTAGCACAGATACGCAGTATTTT. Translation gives CASSLEGLAVSTDTQYF. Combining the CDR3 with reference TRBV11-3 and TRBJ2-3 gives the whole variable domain EAGVVQSPRYKIIEKKQPVAFWCNPISGHNTLYWYLQNLGQGPELLIRYENEEAVDDSQLPKDRFSAERLKGVDSTLKIQPAELGDSAVYLCASSLEGLAVSTDTQYFGPGTRLTVL.

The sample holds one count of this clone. In DNA, the CDR3 is TGTGCCAGCAGCGGGGCACTAGGACCAGCCAAAAACATTCAGTACTTC. Its protein product is CASSGALGPAKNIQYF. J is TRBJ2-4 and V is TRBV7-9; D may be TRBD1 or TRBD2 (5 bases each). V was pared by 5 bases and J by 0 bases, with 14 bases between. CDR3 size: 16 residues. The germline gives CDR1 SEHNR, CDR2 FQNEAQ (reference sequence).

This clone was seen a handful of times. In nucleotides, the CDR3 is TGCAGCGTTGAAGGGATCGCTAACTATGGCTACACCTTC. Translating it yields CSVEGIANYGYTF. This chain uses TRBV29-1 with TRBJ1-2; D is unresolved. Germline CDR1 reads SQVTM; CDR2 reads ANQGSEA. The V end lost 1 base, the J end lost 0 bases, and 6 bases lay between the germline ends. This CDR3 has 13 residues.

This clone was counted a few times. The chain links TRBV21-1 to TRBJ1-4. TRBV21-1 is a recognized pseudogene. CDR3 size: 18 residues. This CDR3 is CASSRKRTELPTNEKLFF. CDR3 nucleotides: TGTGCCAGCAGCCGCAAACGGACGGAACTTCCAACTAATGAAAAACTGTTTTTT.

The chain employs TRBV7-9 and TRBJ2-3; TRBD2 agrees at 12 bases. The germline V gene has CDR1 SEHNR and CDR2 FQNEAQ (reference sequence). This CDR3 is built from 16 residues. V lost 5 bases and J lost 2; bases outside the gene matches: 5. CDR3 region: CASSARLAGDTDTQYF. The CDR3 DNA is TGTGCCAGCAGCGCCCGACTAGCGGGAGACACAGATACGCAGTATTTT.

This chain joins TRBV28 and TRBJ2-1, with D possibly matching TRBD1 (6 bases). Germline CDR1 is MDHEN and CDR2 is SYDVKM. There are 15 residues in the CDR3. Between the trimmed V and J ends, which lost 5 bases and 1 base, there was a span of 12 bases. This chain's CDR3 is CASSILQGSYNEQFF. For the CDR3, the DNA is TGTGCCAGCAGTATCCTACAGGGTTCCTACAATGAGCAGTTCTTC.

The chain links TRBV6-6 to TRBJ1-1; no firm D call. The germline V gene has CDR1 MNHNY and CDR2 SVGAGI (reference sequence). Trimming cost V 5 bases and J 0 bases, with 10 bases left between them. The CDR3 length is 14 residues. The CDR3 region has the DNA TGTGCCAGCAGTCCCACTACACTGAACACTGAAGCTTTCTTT. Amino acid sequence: CASSPTTLNTEAFF.

As DNA, the CDR3 is TGTGCCAGCAGAACGACAGTTTACAATGAGCAGTTCTTC. Translated, it gives CASRTTVYNEQFF. This chain joins TRBV6-1 and TRBJ2-1, with D perhaps matching TRBD1 (5 bases). The CDR3 totals 13 residues. V lost 6 bases to trimming and J lost 4 bases, with 10 bases between them. Germline-derived CDR1 and CDR2 are MNHNS and SASEGT.

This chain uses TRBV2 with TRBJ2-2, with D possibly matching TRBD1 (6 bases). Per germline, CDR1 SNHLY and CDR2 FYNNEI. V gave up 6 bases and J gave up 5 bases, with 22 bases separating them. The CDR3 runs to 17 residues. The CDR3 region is CASRGSGVVFGTGELFF. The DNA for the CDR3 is TGTGCCAGCAGAGGGTCAGGGGTTGTTTTTGGGACCGGGGAGCTGTTTTTT. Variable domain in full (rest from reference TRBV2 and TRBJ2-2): EPEVTQTPSHQVTQMGQEVILRCVPISNHLYFYWYRQILGQKVEFLVSFYNNEISEKSEIFDDQFSVERPDGSNFTLKIRSTKLEDSAMYFCASRGSGVVFGTGELFFGEGSRLTVL.

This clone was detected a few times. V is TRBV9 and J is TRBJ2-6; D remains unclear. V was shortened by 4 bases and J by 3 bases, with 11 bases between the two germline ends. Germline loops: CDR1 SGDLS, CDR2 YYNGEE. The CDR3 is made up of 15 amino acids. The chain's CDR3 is CASSPDPGGANVLTF. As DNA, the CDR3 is TGTGCCAGCAGCCCAGACCCCGGTGGGGCCAACGTCCTGACTTTC.

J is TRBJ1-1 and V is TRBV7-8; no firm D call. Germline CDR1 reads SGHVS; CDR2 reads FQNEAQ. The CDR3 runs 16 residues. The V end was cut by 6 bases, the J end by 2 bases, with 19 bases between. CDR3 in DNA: TGTGCCAGCAGACCCCCGGACTTAAACCTCAACACTGAAGCTTTCTTT. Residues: CASRPPDLNLNTEAFF.

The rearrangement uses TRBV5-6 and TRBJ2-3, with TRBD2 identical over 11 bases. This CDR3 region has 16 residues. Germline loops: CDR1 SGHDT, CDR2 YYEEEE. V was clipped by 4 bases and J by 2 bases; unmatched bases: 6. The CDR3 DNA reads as TGTGCCAGCAGCCGACTAGCGGGACGAGTCACAGATACGCAGTATTTT. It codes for CASSRLAGRVTDTQYF.

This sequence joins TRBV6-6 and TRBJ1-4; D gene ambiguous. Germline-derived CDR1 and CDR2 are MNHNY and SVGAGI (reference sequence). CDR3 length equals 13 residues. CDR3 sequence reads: CAALINPVGKLFF. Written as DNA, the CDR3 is TGTGCAGCTCTGATTAACCCTGTAGGAAAACTGTTTTTT.

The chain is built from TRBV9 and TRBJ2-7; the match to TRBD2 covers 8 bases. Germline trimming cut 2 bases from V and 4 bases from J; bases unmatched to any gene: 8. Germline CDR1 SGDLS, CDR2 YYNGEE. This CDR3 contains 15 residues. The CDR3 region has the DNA TGTGCCAGCAGCGTGCGGAGCGGGAGACTATACGAGCAGTACTTC. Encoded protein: CASSVRSGRLYEQYF.

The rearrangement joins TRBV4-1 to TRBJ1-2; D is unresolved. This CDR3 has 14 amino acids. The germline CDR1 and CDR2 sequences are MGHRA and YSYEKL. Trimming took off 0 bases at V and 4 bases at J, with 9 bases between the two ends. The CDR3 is CASSQDMSLYGYTF. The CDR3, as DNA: TGCGCCAGCAGCCAAGATATGAGTCTCTATGGCTACACCTTC.

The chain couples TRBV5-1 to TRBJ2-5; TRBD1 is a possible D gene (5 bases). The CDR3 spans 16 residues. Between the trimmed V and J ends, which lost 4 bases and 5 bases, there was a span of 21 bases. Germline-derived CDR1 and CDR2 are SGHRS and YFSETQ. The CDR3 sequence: CASSLIRAEKGETQYF. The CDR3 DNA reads TGCGCCAGCAGCCTCATCCGGGCTGAGAAGGGGGAGACCCAGTACTTC.

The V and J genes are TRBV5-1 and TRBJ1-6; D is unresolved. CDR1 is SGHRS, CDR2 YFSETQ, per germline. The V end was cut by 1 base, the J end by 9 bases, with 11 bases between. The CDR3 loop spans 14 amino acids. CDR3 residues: CASSLSDGSSPLHF. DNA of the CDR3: TGCGCCAGCAGCTTGTCAGACGGATCTTCACCCCTCCACTTT. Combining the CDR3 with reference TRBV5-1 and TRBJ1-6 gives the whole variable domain KAGVTQTPRYLIKTRGQQVTLSCSPISGHRSVSWYQQTPGQGLQFLFEYFSETQRNKGNFPGRFSGRQFSNSRSEMNVSTLELGDSALYLCASSLSDGSSPLHFGNGTRLTVT.

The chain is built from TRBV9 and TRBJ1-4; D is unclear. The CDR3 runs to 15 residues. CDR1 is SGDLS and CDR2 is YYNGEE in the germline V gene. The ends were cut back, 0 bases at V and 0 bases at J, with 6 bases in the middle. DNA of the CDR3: TGTGCCAGCAGCGTAGGGGGTCCAACTAATGAAAAACTGTTTTTT. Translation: CASSVGGPTNEKLFF.